Following are 30 T cell receptor beta chains from one sample sequenced in a study of early T cells in non-severe SARS-CoV-2 infection (dated by TCRdb to 2020 to 2023). Library construction relied on 5' RACE. Sequencing was performed on a NextSeq 500. TCRdb trimmed the raw reads at Q25, called clones with MiXCR and kept productive beta chains. For every CDR3 protein sequence, its rows merge into one entry that carries the most common genes and DNA. The sample table lists 60,000 or so distinct CDR3 sequences, 8.5% to 10% of them with a count of one. More than 3% of the sample comes from the top ten. The input for sequencing was whole blood, taken at baseline. These receptors originate from an adult who was a healthcare worker with PCR-confirmed SARS-CoV-2 infection or an uninfected control (not recorded which).

This clonotype occurred a few times. V usage is TRBV12-3 or TRBV12-4 and J usage is TRBJ1-2; 7 positions agree with TRBD1. This CDR3 is 15 amino acids long. V gave up 7 bases and J gave up 4 bases; unmatched junction bases: 12. The CDR3 here is CASTERQGDAYGYTF. CDR3 sequence (DNA): TGTGCCAGCACTGAAAGACAGGGAGATGCCTATGGCTACACCTTC.

This clonotype showed up many times. This chain connects TRBV7-8 to TRBJ1-5; D is unresolved. The CDR3 totals 15 residues. Trimming removed 1 base at V and 0 bases at J, with 7 bases between. Germline V gene lookup returns CDR1 SGHVS and CDR2 FQNEAQ. CDR3 sequence: CASSLDGVSNQPQHF. The CDR3 DNA sequence: TGTGCCAGCAGCTTAGACGGGGTTAGCAATCAGCCCCAGCATTTT.

V gene TRBV6-1 combines with J gene TRBJ2-7, with no clear D. The CDR3 sequence is 13 residues long. In germline, CDR1 is MNHNS, CDR2 SASEGT. The V and J ends lost 9 bases and 3 bases respectively, with 15 bases between them. The CDR3 DNA is TGTGCCAGAGTAAACATGACATGCTACGAGCAGTACTTC. It translates to CARVNMTCYEQYF.

The rearrangement joins TRBV14 to TRBJ2-3; D is ambiguous. This CDR3 comprises 16 residues. The germline gives CDR1 SGHDN, CDR2 FVKESK. The V end was cut by 1 base, the J end by 4 bases, with 15 bases between. In DNA, the CDR3 is TGTGCCAGCAGCCAAGTAGAGTCGTCGTACGCAGATACGCAGTATTTT. Its translation: CASSQVESSYADTQYF. The variable domain in full, with the rest retrieved from reference TRBV14 and TRBJ2-3, is EAGVTQFPSHSVIEKGQTVTLRCDPISGHDNLYWYRRVMGKEIKFLLHFVKESKQDESGMPNNRFLAERTGGTYSTLKVQPAELEDSGVYFCASSQVESSYADTQYFGPGTRLTVL.

The V and J genes are TRBV7-2 and TRBJ2-1; TRBD2 matches at 12 bases. This CDR3 contains 16 residues. Germline V CDR1 and CDR2: SGHTA, FQGNSA. V trimming: 5 bases; J trimming: 2 bases; junction bases outside the gene matches: 4. This chain's CDR3 is CASSPASGGAYNEQFF. The DNA of the CDR3 is TGTGCCAGCAGCCCGGCTAGCGGGGGGGCCTACAATGAGCAGTTCTTC.

This clonotype appeared many times. The CDR3 nucleotides read TGTGCCAGCAGCGTCGGCGGGGGGGCCTTGATCGATACGCAGTATTTT. This sequence encodes CASSVGGGALIDTQYF. The chain combines TRBV9 with TRBJ2-3; 9 bases fit TRBD2. After removal of 2 bases from V and 6 bases from J, the junction contained 10 bases not matched to a gene. The CDR3 sequence is 16 residues long. The germline CDR1 and CDR2 sequences are SGDLS and YYNGEE.

This clonotype has a count of ten or more. The rearrangement links TRBV5-6 to TRBJ1-2; D might be TRBD1 (6 bases). V gave up 1 base and J gave up 2 bases, with 9 bases separating them. CDR3 length equals 14 residues. Germline lookup yields CDR1 SGHDT and CDR2 YYEEEE. This CDR3 is CASSLRGGNYGYTF. The CDR3 bases are TGTGCCAGCAGCTTGAGAGGGGGGAACTATGGCTACACCTTC.

This clonotype has just a few counts. V and J are TRBV19 and TRBJ2-2; D might be TRBD2 (5 bases). The V and J ends lost 4 bases and 0 bases respectively, with 9 bases between them. This CDR3 is built from 15 residues. Germline V lookup: CDR1 LNHDA, CDR2 SQIVND (reference sequence). The CDR3 coding sequence is TGTGCCAGTAGTACAGCGGAGGCGAACACCGGGGAGCTGTTTTTT. This gives the protein CASSTAEANTGELFF.

J is TRBJ2-5 and V is TRBV6-5, with no clear D. Germline V gene data show CDR1 as MNHEY and CDR2 as SVGAGI. This CDR3 region has 13 residues. V lost 0 bases and J lost 7, with 9 bases in between. Here the CDR3 DNA reads TGTGCCAGCAGTTACTCTGACCGCCGGACCCAGTACTTC. Protein sequence: CASSYSDRRTQYF.

A few counts support this clonotype. The chain has TRBV24-1 and TRBJ1-4, with 8 bases lining up with TRBD1. The CDR3 has 19 amino acids. Trimming at V came to 0 bases and at J to 0 bases, leaving 8 bases not matched to a gene. Germline loops: CDR1 KGHDR, CDR2 SFDVKD. CDR3 bases: TGTGCCACCAGTGATTTGCCCCCCAGGGGGCATACAACTAATGAAAAACTGTTTTTT. It codes for CATSDLPPRGHTTNEKLFF.

This clonotype came up a few times. The gene calls are TRBV6-5 and TRBJ1-2; no firm D call. The V and J ends lost 2 bases and 1 base respectively, with 5 bases between them. This CDR3 spans 13 amino acids. Germline CDR1 and CDR2: MNHEY and SVGAGI. The CDR3 coding sequence is TGTGCCAGCAGTTACAAGTTTAACTATGGCTACACCTTC. Its translation: CASSYKFNYGYTF.

This clonotype has at least ten counts. The gene calls are TRBV10-1 and TRBJ1-6; TRBD1 matches 9 bases. This CDR3 has 14 residues. V shed 3 bases, J shed 7 bases, and the junction held 1 base outside the gene matches. The germline gives CDR1 WNHNN, CDR2 SYGVQD (reference sequence). CDR3 DNA sequence: TGCGCCAGCAGTGATGGGACAGGGAATTCACCCCTCCACTTT. Translation gives CASSDGTGNSPLHF.

The chain joins TRBV5-6 to TRBJ1-6; tentative D call: TRBD1 (5 bases). The CDR3 runs 16 residues. CDR1 SGHDT and CDR2 YYEEEE come from the germline V gene. Deletions cut 8 bases from V and 0 bases from J, with 15 bases between. The CDR3 is CASRQTGSSYNSPLHF. CDR3 nucleotide sequence: TGTGCCAGTAGACAGACCGGGAGCTCCTATAATTCACCCCTCCACTTT.

The rearrangement joins TRBV20-1 to TRBJ2-5; 10 positions match TRBD2. Unmatched junction bases numbered 9, after V lost 0 bases and J lost 5 bases. Per the germline V gene, CDR1 is DFQATT and CDR2 is SNEGSKA (reference sequence). The length of the CDR3 is 16 residues. For the CDR3, the DNA is TGCAGTGCTAGAGACCTAGCGGGAGACGCATTGGAGACCCAGTACTTC. It translates to CSARDLAGDALETQYF.

Details on this clonotype: At one end the junction does not follow the germline gene, possibly because of a read error. The chain carries TRBV15 and TRBJ2-3; a weak D match, TRBD2 (7 bases). Per the germline V gene, CDR1 is LNHNV and CDR2 is YYDKDF (reference sequence). There are 13 residues in the CDR3. The CDR3, as DNA: TGTGCCACCAGCAGTAGAAGCGGGACATCCAACCTATTT. Its protein is CATSSRSGTSNLF.

This clonotype occurred many times. This sequence joins TRBV27 and TRBJ2-7, with unresolved D. The CDR3 spans 13 residues. CDR1 MNHEY and CDR2 SMNVEV come from the germline V gene (reference sequence). V was shortened by 4 bases and J by 2 bases, with 9 bases between the two germline ends. The CDR3 protein is CASSSGNTYEQYF. The CDR3 nucleotides read TGTGCCAGCAGTTCGGGCAACACCTACGAGCAGTACTTC.

This clonotype has a handful of counts. The rearrangement joins TRBV2 to TRBJ1-1; tentatively, D is TRBD1 (6 bases). The CDR3 is 13 residues long. V was clipped by 2 bases and J by 3 bases, with 7 bases between them. Looked up from germline, CDR1 is SNHLY and CDR2 is FYNNEI. CDR3 bases: TGTGCCAGCAGTGAACAGGGGTACACTGAAGCTTTCTTT. Amino acids: CASSEQGYTEAFF. The entire variable domain, with the rest obtained from reference TRBV2 and TRBJ1-1, is as follows: EPEVTQTPSHQVTQMGQEVILRCVPISNHLYFYWYRQILGQKVEFLVSFYNNEISEKSEIFDDQFSVERPDGSNFTLKIRSTKLEDSAMYFCASSEQGYTEAFFGQGTRLTVV.

This clonotype was counted only a few times. The chain uses TRBV2 and TRBJ2-5; 9 bases fit TRBD2. Germline V gene data show CDR1 as SNHLY and CDR2 as FYNNEI. CDR3 length: 15 residues. The V and J ends lost 7 bases and 4 bases, in that order; junction bases with no gene match: 10. CDR3 protein: CASTPTSGHGETQYF. In nucleotides, the CDR3 is TGTGCCAGCACCCCGACTAGCGGCCACGGAGAGACCCAGTACTTC.

This clonotype was seen more than once but under ten times. The chain links TRBV28 to TRBJ2-7; D tentatively reads TRBD1 or TRBD2 (5 bases each). Trimming shortened V by 7 bases and J by 2 bases, and 15 bases separated the two germline ends. The CDR3 contains 14 residues. CDR1 MDHEN and CDR2 SYDVKM come from the germline V gene. The CDR3 region is CASTPLGDPYEQYF. The DNA for the CDR3 is TGTGCCAGCACCCCTCTGGGGGACCCCTACGAGCAGTACTTC.

The DNA of the CDR3 is TGTGCCAGCAGCTCCGGACTAGCGGGACCCTACGAGCAGTACTTC. Protein: CASSSGLAGPYEQYF. The chain links TRBV7-9 to TRBJ2-7, with 12 bases fitting TRBD2. After removal of 4 bases from V and 2 bases from J, the junction contained 3 bases not matched to a gene. CDR3 size: 15 residues. Germline CDR1 reads SEHNR; CDR2 reads FQNEAQ (reference sequence).

In its sample, this clonotype was seen a few times. The rearrangement links TRBV5-4 to TRBJ2-1; 11 bases fit TRBD2. Germline CDR1 and CDR2: SGHNT and YYREEE (reference sequence). The CDR3 extends over 15 amino acids. The V and J ends lost 5 bases and 5 bases, in that order; junction bases with no gene match: 6. CDR3 region: CASRAGLAENNEQFF. CDR3 DNA: TGTGCCAGCAGAGCGGGACTAGCGGAAAACAATGAGCAGTTCTTC.

This sequence joins TRBV7-9 and TRBJ2-6, with D hard to call. Trimming took 3 bases from V and 4 from J, leaving 10 bases between them. CDR3 length: 15 amino acids. Germline V gene lookup returns CDR1 SEHNR and CDR2 FQNEAQ (reference sequence). Here the CDR3 reads CASSLAAAGANVLTF. As DNA, the CDR3 is TGTGCCAGCAGCTTGGCCGCCGCCGGGGCCAACGTCCTGACTTTC.

This clonotype was observed many times. V usage is TRBV6-1 and J usage is TRBJ1-5; no firm D call. The CDR3 covers 15 residues. CDR1 and CDR2 (germline): MNHNS, SASEGT. Trimming stripped 3 bases from V and 0 bases from J, with 9 bases between. CDR3 nucleotides: TGTGCCAGCAGTGAGGGCACTTATAGCAATCAGCCCCAGCATTTT. Translating it yields CASSEGTYSNQPQHF.

This clonotype was observed a few times. The chain employs TRBV5-6 and TRBJ2-7; 9 positions agree with TRBD1. The J segment lost 3 bases and the V segment lost 2 bases, leaving 6 bases of the junction unmatched. The CDR3 loop spans 15 amino acids. The germline CDR1 and CDR2 sequences are SGHDT and YYEEEE. The CDR3 sequence: CASSFPGQGFYEQYF. CDR3 nucleotide sequence: TGTGCCAGCAGCTTTCCGGGACAGGGTTTCTACGAGCAGTACTTC.

This clonotype was detected only a few times. The genes are TRBV12-5 and TRBJ2-7, with D tentatively TRBD2 (5 bases). The V end was cut by 1 base, the J end by 1 base, with 23 bases between. Germline CDR1 and CDR2: LGHNT and FRNRAP. This CDR3 region has 19 residues. This chain's CDR3 is CASGLASYLGIPKSYEQYF. The DNA for the CDR3 is TGTGCTAGTGGTTTGGCTTCCTACCTCGGGATCCCGAAATCCTACGAGCAGTACTTC. The full variable domain, its missing parts supplied by reference TRBV12-5 and TRBJ2-7, is DARVTQTPRHKVTEMGQEVTMRCQPILGHNTVFWYRQTMMQGLELLAYFRNRAPLDDSGMPKDRFSAEMPDATLATLKIQPSEPRDSAVYFCASGLASYLGIPKSYEQYFGPGTRLTVT.

The CDR3, as DNA: TGTGCCAGCTCACCACCCAGGACAGATACGCAGTATTTT. It translates to CASSPPRTDTQYF. The chain links TRBV18 to TRBJ2-3, with no clear D. The germline gives CDR1 KGHSH, CDR2 LQKENI. Deletions cut 0 bases from V and 3 bases from J, with 4 bases between. This CDR3 spans 13 amino acids. The whole variable domain, filled in from reference TRBV18 and TRBJ2-3, reads NAGVMQNPRHLVRRRGQEARLRCSPMKGHSHVYWYRQLPEEGLKFMVYLQKENIIDESGMPKERFSAEFPKEGPSILRIQQVVRGDSAAYFCASSPPRTDTQYFGPGTRLTVL.

This clonotype was observed at least ten times. This chain links TRBV11-2 with TRBJ2-5, with 7 bases lining up with TRBD1. CDR1 is SGHAT and CDR2 is FQNNGV in the germline V gene. V was pared by 2 bases and J by 7 bases, with 7 bases of the junction left unmatched. The CDR3 has 14 residues. This CDR3 is CASSLRTGGGTQYF. CDR3 nucleotide sequence: TGTGCCAGCAGCTTACGGACAGGAGGAGGGACCCAGTACTTC.

The chain joins TRBV29-1 to TRBJ2-5; TRBD1 matches at 8 bases. This CDR3 has 12 amino acids. V gave up 6 bases and J gave up 5 bases; unmatched junction bases: 5. Germline CDR1 and CDR2: SQVTM and ANQGSEA. This CDR3 is CSVQGVGETQYF. The CDR3 DNA follows: TGCAGCGTACAGGGGGTTGGGGAGACCCAGTACTTC.

This clonotype was recorded many times. The V gene is TRBV9, the J gene TRBJ2-3; TRBD2 aligns across 9 bases. Germline-derived CDR1 and CDR2 are SGDLS and YYNGEE. Trimming removed 3 bases from V and 1 base from J; junction bases left unmatched: 9. This CDR3 contains 17 residues. The DNA for the CDR3 is TGTGCCAGCAGCGGACTAGCGGCCCGACGGGGCACAGATACGCAGTATTTT. Translation gives CASSGLAARRGTDTQYF.

This clonotype was detected a few times. This chain links TRBV3-1 with TRBJ1-2; D ambiguous. CDR3 length equals 13 residues. The V end lost 6 bases, the J end lost 8 bases, and 16 bases lay between the germline ends. Germline V gene data show CDR1 as LGHDT and CDR2 as YNNKEL (reference sequence). The CDR3 here is CASRRKTTEGYTF. The CDR3 DNA reads as TGTGCCAGCAGACGCAAGACCACAGAGGGCTACACCTTC. The entire variable domain, with the rest obtained from reference TRBV3-1 and TRBJ1-2, is as follows: DTAVSQTPKYLVTQMGNDKSIKCEQNLGHDTMYWYKQDSKKFLKIMFSYNNKELIINETVPNRFSPKSPDKAHLNLHINSLELGDSAVYFCASRRKTTEGYTFGSGTRLTVV.